This entry features one TCR beta chain sequence. Its matching antigen is unknown. This sample stems from a study of blood T cells in healthy people across ages. General study findings and limits: Donor CMV status, an unknown factor, possibly confounded changes in expanded clonotypes. Diversity was higher, and naive CD4+ cells more numerous, in long-lived donors than in aged donors.

Germline loops: CDR1 SEHNR, CDR2 FQNEAQ (reference sequence). CDR3 length: 16 amino acids. The ends were cut back, 1 base at V and 3 bases at J, with 15 bases in the middle. The second PCR ran about 6 to 12 cycles with a sample-barcoded 5' primer and J-beta primers. One entry per CDR3 protein, called by TCRdb with MiXCR from the 5' RACE reads. Among roughly 1.5 million distinct CDR3 sequences listed, about 42% were seen once. The V gene is TRBV7-9, the J gene TRBJ1-2; TRBD1 might be the D (5 bases). Specimen: blood. This sequence was found in a woman aged 18-30 years in good health. The CDR3 loop is CASSLGVGREDYGYTF. Written as DNA, the CDR3 is TGTGCCAGCAGCTTAGGAGTGGGCAGGGAGGACTATGGCTACACCTTC.